These 8 T cell receptor beta chains were sequenced from one sample in a study of T-cell memory formation after mild COVID-19. TCRdb re-called the 5' RACE reads through MiXCR, storing one row per CDR3 protein. The sample has nearly 350,000 distinct CDR3 sequences; about an eighth are singletons. The sequenced material came from PBMCs or a T cell subset sorted from them (not recorded which). The receptors shown here come from a man aged 18-30 years who had mild COVID-19 (a few samples of this study predate the infection). Cell type and time point are not known.

This chain connects TRBV21-1 to TRBJ1-2; the table names TRBD1, a call not compared with the DNA. TRBV21-1 represents a pseudogene. The length of the CDR3 is 15 residues. The CDR3 loop reads CASSTPSQGVTGYTF. CDR3 coding DNA: TGTGCCAGCAGCACCCCCTCACAGGGGGTTACGGGCTACACCTTC.

As to this clonotype: One end of the junction fails to match germline, which may point to a read error. This chain joins TRBV6-1 and TRBJ2-7; 7 bases agree with TRBD1. Germline CDR1 and CDR2: MNHNS and SASEGT. This CDR3 is 10 amino acids long. In nucleotides, the CDR3 is TGTGCCAGCAGTGAGCGAGACAGGGATTTC. It codes for CASSERDRDF.

This sequence joins TRBV6-5 and TRBJ1-1; the match to TRBD1 covers 9 bases. V was pared by 5 bases and J by 8 bases, with 12 bases of the junction left unmatched. The length of the CDR3 is 15 residues. CDR1 and CDR2 (germline): MNHEY, SVGAGI. CDR3 in DNA: TGTGCCAGCAGTAAGAGGGCGACAGGGGGAGGAGAAGCTTTCTTT. Protein: CASSKRATGGGEAFF.

This clonotype was picked up a small number of times. V usage is TRBV12-3 or TRBV12-4 and J usage is TRBJ1-2, with TRBD1 matching over 7 bases. J lost 7 bases, V lost 5 bases, and 7 bases had no gene match. The CDR3 sequence is 13 residues long. CDR3 sequence reads: CASSPTGAGGYTF. CDR3 DNA sequence: TGTGCCAGCAGTCCTACAGGGGCTGGTGGCTACACCTTC.

This clonotype was seen many times. The V call is TRBV7-3, the J call TRBJ1-1; 12 bases agree with TRBD1. With 0 bases clipped from V and 3 bases from J, the junction kept 5 bases outside the gene matches. In germline, CDR1 is SGHTA, CDR2 FQGTGA. This CDR3 region has 17 residues. The CDR3 here is CASSLTGQGALDTEAFF. CDR3 DNA sequence: TGTGCCAGCAGCTTAACGGGACAGGGGGCGCTGGACACTGAAGCTTTCTTT. The variable domain in full, completed from reference TRBV7-3 and TRBJ1-1, reads GAGVSQTPSNKVTEKGKYVELRCDPISGHTALYWYRQSLGQGPEFLIYFQGTGAADDSGLPNDRFFAVRPEGSVSTLKIQRTERGDSAVYLCASSLTGQGALDTEAFFGQGTRLTVV.

A word on this clonotype: A read error is possible here, since a much larger clone lies one base away. V and J are TRBV5-1 and TRBJ2-1; D is undetermined. There are 16 residues in the CDR3. The ends were cut back, 4 bases at V and 2 bases at J, with 16 bases in the middle. Germline loops: CDR1 SGHRS, CDR2 YFSETQ. In DNA form, the CDR3 reads TGCGCCAGCAGCCCGACGGGCTATAGCCCCTACAATGAGCAGTTCTTC. This gives the protein CASSPTGYSPYNEQFF.

The J gene is TRBJ2-7, the V gene TRBV6-6; D is perhaps TRBD1 or TRBD2 (6 bases each). The germline V gene has CDR1 MNHNY and CDR2 SVGAGI (reference sequence). This CDR3 is 16 amino acids long. The V end lost 2 bases, the J end lost 6 bases, and 20 bases lay between the germline ends. The CDR3 protein is CASSYGSGGTSAEQYF. As DNA, the CDR3 is TGTGCCAGCAGTTACGGTAGTGGCGGGACAAGCGCCGAGCAGTACTTC.

The chain is built from TRBV20-1 and TRBJ1-1; 8 bases agree with TRBD1. The germline V gene encodes CDR1 DFQATT and CDR2 SNEGSKA (reference sequence). The CDR3 runs to 16 residues. V dropped 5 bases and J dropped 3; count of bases not matched to a gene: 14. The CDR3 is CSAATGTGQLYTEAFF. The CDR3 bases are TGCAGTGCTGCCACAGGGACAGGACAACTCTACACTGAAGCTTTCTTT.